One sample yielded the 26 T cell receptor beta chains listed below, sequenced in a study of blood T cell repertoires in COVID-19 (dated by TCRdb to the early 2020s). Libraries were constructed by the immunoSEQ multiplex PCR assay. Held by TCRdb, this immuneACCESS table contains in-frame sequences only and omits some clones. Under half of the omission traces to an unresolved V gene where checked; the cause of the rest is unknown. The sample table holds over 200,000 clones, of which 85% to 90% were seen once. The ten biggest clones cover around 1.5% of the sample. The specimen sequenced was peripheral blood. These receptors originate from a man between 18 and 29 years old with active or convalescent COVID-19.

The rearrangement links TRBV5-1 to TRBJ1-1; 7 positions match TRBD1. Germline CDR1 and CDR2: SGHRS and YFSETQ. Trimming removed 0 bases from V and 7 bases from J; junction bases left unmatched: 6. The CDR3 length is 14 residues. DNA for the CDR3: TGCGCCAGCAGCTTGGGTGGAGGGGGCGGTGAAGCTTTCTTT. Translated, it gives CASSLGGGGGEAFF. The full variable domain, its missing parts supplied by reference TRBV5-1 and TRBJ1-1, is KAGVTQTPRYLIKTRGQQVTLSCSPISGHRSVSWYQQTPGQGLQFLFEYFSETQRNKGNFPGRFSGRQFSNSRSEMNVSTLELGDSALYLCASSLGGGGGEAFFGQGTRLTVV.

This clone has only one observation. The J gene is TRBJ2-3, the V gene TRBV5-4, with D maybe TRBD2 (6 bases). This CDR3 region has 13 residues. Trimming took off 1 base at V and 3 bases at J, with 6 bases between the two ends. CDR1 is SGHNT and CDR2 is YYREEE in the germline V gene (reference sequence). CDR3 bases: TGTGCCAGCAGCTTGAGCGGGACAGATACGCAGTATTTT. It specifies CASSLSGTDTQYF.

The CDR3 here is CASSKGYGGPASMNTEAFF. As DNA, the CDR3 is TGTGCCAGCAGCAAAGGATACGGGGGGCCAGCGTCCATGAACACTGAAGCTTTCTTT. The chain employs TRBV21-1 and TRBJ1-1. TRBV21-1 is noted as a pseudogene. The CDR3 consists of 19 residues.

This clone was seen once. V gene TRBV7-2 combines with J gene TRBJ2-3; D unresolved. The germline gives CDR1 SGHTA, CDR2 FQGNSA. V lost 5 bases to trimming and J lost 0 bases, with 6 bases between them. The CDR3 has 13 residues. The CDR3 DNA sequence: TGTGCCAGCAGCGTTCAGAGCACAGATACGCAGTATTTT. Encoded protein: CASSVQSTDTQYF. The full variable domain, in which reference TRBV7-2 and TRBJ2-3 provide the parts outside the CDR3, is GAGVSQSPSNKVTEKGKDVELRCDPISGHTALYWYRQSLGQGLEFLIYFQGNSAPDKSGLPSDRFSAERTGGSVSTLTIQRTQQEDSAVYLCASSVQSTDTQYFGPGTRLTVL.

The chain carries TRBV23-1 and TRBJ2-1; 8 bases match TRBD2. TRBV23-1 is noted as an ORF with a role that remains uncertain. With V trimmed by 2 bases and J by 7 bases, 10 bases remained unmatched. This CDR3 has 16 residues. DNA for the CDR3: TGCGCCAGCAGTCAACCCCAGGGACTAGAGAAGAATGAGCAGTTCTTC. Amino acids: CASSQPQGLEKNEQFF.

The CDR3 nucleotides read TGTGCCAGCAGCTTCTTTGGCGGGACAGGGTATTATGGCTACACCTTC. Protein sequence: CASSFFGGTGYYGYTF. The chain couples TRBV7-2 to TRBJ1-2, with 9 bases aligning to TRBD1. Looked up from germline, CDR1 is SGHTA and CDR2 is FQGNSA. V lost 3 bases, J lost 5 bases, and 10 bases stayed unmatched. This CDR3 has 16 amino acids.

The J gene is TRBJ2-2, the V gene TRBV9; 7 positions match TRBD2. CDR1 SGDLS and CDR2 YYNGEE come from the germline V gene. V was pared by 4 bases and J by 1 base, with 7 bases of the junction left unmatched. CDR3 length: 16 amino acids. The CDR3 reads CASSPRGDENTGELFF. The CDR3 DNA reads as TGTGCCAGCAGCCCACGGGGGGACGAGAACACCGGGGAGCTGTTTTTT. The variable domain in full, completed from reference TRBV9 and TRBJ2-2, reads DSGVTQTPKHLITATGQRVTLRCSPRSGDLSVYWYQQSLDQGLQFLIQYYNGEERAKGNILERFSAQQFPDLHSELNLSSLELGDSALYFCASSPRGDENTGELFFGEGSRLTVL.

The chain couples TRBV7-9 to TRBJ2-2, with a weak D call TRBD2 (5 bases). Germline V gene sequence: CDR1 SEHNR, CDR2 FQNEAQ (reference sequence). Trimming cost V 3 bases and J 5 bases, with 10 bases left between them. The CDR3 is 14 amino acids. This CDR3 is CASSFPSPTGELFF. The CDR3 DNA follows: TGTGCCAGCAGCTTTCCTAGCCCGACCGGGGAGCTGTTTTTT.

This chain connects TRBV15 to TRBJ1-6; TRBD1 might be the D (5 bases). Trimming took 0 bases from V and 9 from J, leaving 12 bases between them. The CDR3 runs to 15 residues. In germline, CDR1 is LNHNV, CDR2 YYDKDF (reference sequence). CDR3 nucleotide sequence: TGTGCCACCAGCAGAGATCTCGCCGGGGGTTCACCCCTCCACTTT. It yields the protein CATSRDLAGGSPLHF.

The chain joins TRBV27 to TRBJ1-5; possible D gene TRBD1, 5 bases. Germline values: CDR1 MNHEY, CDR2 SMNVEV (reference sequence). The CDR3 is made up of 15 amino acids. The V end was cut by 6 bases, the J end by 5 bases, with 17 bases between. CDR3 nucleotides: TGTGCCAGCAGGAGCATGAAGGGGAACCATCAGCCCCAGCATTTT. This encodes CASRSMKGNHQPQHF.

In its sample, this clone was seen a few times. The chain is built from TRBV7-9 and TRBJ2-7; 8 positions agree with TRBD2. This CDR3 has 17 amino acids. Germline V gives CDR1 SEHNR, CDR2 FQNEAQ (reference sequence). J gave up 1 base and V 2 bases, and 10 bases lay outside the gene matches. CDR3 bases: TGTGCCAGCAGCTTAACAAAGCGGGAGTGGCGGTCCTACGAGCAGTACTTC. As protein: CASSLTKREWRSYEQYF.

The chain carries TRBV28 and TRBJ2-7; D not certain. The CDR3 runs to 12 residues. The germline V gene encodes CDR1 MDHEN and CDR2 SYDVKM. V shed 2 bases and J shed 3 bases, with 5 bases lying between them. The CDR3 loop reads CASSLTYYEQYF. Here the CDR3 DNA reads TGTGCCAGCAGTTTAACCTACTACGAGCAGTACTTC.

The chain carries TRBV9 and TRBJ2-1; D is uncertain. The CDR3 is 15 amino acids. V was trimmed by 7 bases and J by 9 bases, leaving 23 bases between them. Germline V gives CDR1 SGDLS, CDR2 YYNGEE. The CDR3 region is CASARMFEIRGEQFF. The CDR3 bases are TGTGCCAGCGCGCGAATGTTTGAGATTCGCGGTGAGCAGTTCTTC.

This rearrangement joins TRBV19 to TRBJ1-5; possible D gene TRBD1, 5 bases. Germline V CDR1 and CDR2: LNHDA, SQIVND (reference sequence). This CDR3 is built from 13 residues. Trimming stripped 9 bases from V and 5 bases from J, with 14 bases between. In nucleotides, the CDR3 is TGTGCCAGAACTCACAGGCGGTATCAGCCCCAGCATTTT. Protein: CARTHRRYQPQHF.

This chain links TRBV5-5 with TRBJ1-5; D remains unclear. With 3 bases removed from V and 5 bases from J, the gap between germline ends came to 15 bases. This CDR3 region has 15 residues. Germline V gene lookup returns CDR1 SGHKS and CDR2 YYEKEE (reference sequence). Here the CDR3 DNA reads TGTGCCAGCAGCTCCAAGGGAGCTACGGATCAGCCCCAGCATTTT. Encoded protein: CASSSKGATDQPQHF. The whole variable domain, remainder taken from reference TRBV5-5 and TRBJ1-5, is DAGVTQSPTHLIKTRGQQVTLRCSPISGHKSVSWYQQVLGQGPQFIFQYYEKEERGRGNFPDRFSARQFPNYSSELNVNALLLGDSALYLCASSSKGATDQPQHFGDGTRLSIL.

The V and J genes are TRBV30 and TRBJ1-2, with a tentative D call TRBD1 (6 bases). Germline assignment: CDR1 GTSNPN and CDR2 SVGIG (reference sequence). The V end was cut by 0 bases, the J end by 4 bases, with 9 bases between. The CDR3 totals 13 residues. The CDR3 DNA reads TGTGCCTGGAGTGTTGGGGACACCTATGGCTACACCTTC. Translation: CAWSVGDTYGYTF.

The chain has TRBV4-3 and TRBJ2-3; 9 bases fit TRBD1. After removal of 0 bases from V and 4 bases from J, the junction contained 5 bases not matched to a gene. The CDR3 spans 16 residues. In germline, CDR1 is LGHNA, CDR2 YSLEER. In nucleotides, the CDR3 is TGCGCCAGCAGCCAAGAAGGGACAGGGTCGGCAGATACGCAGTATTTT. Translation: CASSQEGTGSADTQYF.

The chain combines TRBV2 with TRBJ1-5; TRBD1 matches at 9 bases. Unmatched junction bases numbered 9, after V lost 7 bases and J lost 2 bases. Germline-derived CDR1 and CDR2 are SNHLY and FYNNEI. The CDR3 runs 16 residues. The CDR3 is CASMMGQGVGNQPQHF. The CDR3 DNA reads TGTGCCAGCATGATGGGACAGGGAGTAGGCAATCAGCCCCAGCATTTT. The full variable domain, its missing parts supplied by reference TRBV2 and TRBJ1-5, is EPEVTQTPSHQVTQMGQEVILRCVPISNHLYFYWYRQILGQKVEFLVSFYNNEISEKSEIFDDQFSVERPDGSNFTLKIRSTKLEDSAMYFCASMMGQGVGNQPQHFGDGTRLSIL.

V gene TRBV21-1 combines with J gene TRBJ2-1; TRBD2, the D gene given by the table, was not confirmed from the DNA. TRBV21-1 represents a pseudogene. The CDR3 consists of 11 residues. The CDR3 DNA sequence: TGTGCCAGCATAGGCCGGGGGGAGCAGTTCTTC. Its protein is CASIGRGEQFF.

The rearrangement joins TRBV29-1 to TRBJ2-2, with 12 positions matching TRBD2. V lost 6 bases and J lost 1; bases outside the gene matches: 12. Per germline, CDR1 SQVTM and CDR2 ANQGSEA. The CDR3 totals 18 residues. The DNA for the CDR3 is TGCAGCGTCAAGCTGACTAGCGGGAGTTTACGGAACACCGGGGAGCTGTTTTTT. Protein product: CSVKLTSGSLRNTGELFF.

The chain joins TRBV7-2 to TRBJ2-7, with TRBD2 identical over 9 bases. The CDR3 consists of 15 residues. Per germline, CDR1 SGHTA and CDR2 FQGNSA. V lost 4 bases, J lost 4 bases, and 8 bases stayed unmatched. CDR3 region: CASSSRVAGAYEQYF. CDR3 nucleotides: TGTGCCAGCAGCTCCCGGGTAGCGGGGGCATACGAGCAGTACTTC. The full variable domain, rest sourced from reference TRBV7-2 and TRBJ2-7, is GAGVSQSPSNKVTEKGKDVELRCDPISGHTALYWYRQSLGQGLEFLIYFQGNSAPDKSGLPSDRFSAERTGGSVSTLTIQRTQQEDSAVYLCASSSRVAGAYEQYFGPGTRLTVT.

The chain has TRBV28 and TRBJ1-1; 7 nucleotides match TRBD1. Germline loops: CDR1 MDHEN, CDR2 SYDVKM. Trimming cost V 2 bases and J 0 bases; bases outside gene matches: 6. This CDR3 has 16 amino acids. The CDR3 is CASSLVGGALNTEAFF. CDR3 nucleotide sequence: TGTGCCAGCAGTTTAGTAGGGGGCGCCTTGAACACTGAAGCTTTCTTT.

The chain joins TRBV11-2 to TRBJ2-3; TRBD2 agrees at 15 bases. The trim removed 5 bases at V and 2 bases at J, leaving 5 bases unmatched. CDR1 is SGHAT, CDR2 FQNNGV, per germline. This CDR3 comprises 17 residues. The CDR3 DNA follows: TGTGCCAGCAGCAGGGGGACTAGCGGGAGGAACACAGATACGCAGTATTTT. Translated, it gives CASSRGTSGRNTDTQYF.

This chain connects TRBV7-9 to TRBJ2-7; 8 bases fit TRBD1. V was clipped by 6 bases and J by 5 bases; unmatched bases: 12. The CDR3 is 15 residues long. In germline, CDR1 is SEHNR, CDR2 FQNEAQ (reference sequence). The CDR3 loop is CASRPGQALFDEQYF. The CDR3 DNA reads TGTGCCAGCAGGCCGGGACAGGCCCTTTTCGACGAGCAGTACTTC.

The V gene is TRBV5-4, the J gene TRBJ1-2, with TRBD1 matching over 7 bases. In germline, CDR1 is SGHNT, CDR2 YYREEE (reference sequence). This CDR3 has 16 amino acids. Trimming at V came to 4 bases and at J to 0 bases, leaving 9 bases not matched to a gene. The chain's CDR3 is CASSDLLGTANYGYTF. CDR3 sequence (DNA): TGTGCCAGCAGCGACCTATTAGGGACAGCTAACTATGGCTACACCTTC.

The genes are TRBV25-1 and TRBJ1-6; D unclear. CDR3 length: 15 amino acids. V gave up 4 bases and J gave up 7 bases, with 14 bases separating them. Germline CDR1 reads MGHDK; CDR2 reads SYGVNS. Written as DNA, the CDR3 is TGTGCCAGCAGTGGGGGTGCGGGAGGGAATTCACCCCTCCACTTT. This gives the protein CASSGGAGGNSPLHF.